The 10 T cell receptor beta chains listed next were all sequenced from one sample in a study of blood T cell repertoires in COVID-19. Profiling relied on immunoSEQ multiplex PCR, and the TCRdb table lists in-frame clones only, not all of them. This table has approximately 92,000 clones, roughly 89% appearing once. What was sequenced was peripheral blood. All receptors come from a woman aged 55-69 years with COVID-19, enrolled during active disease.

This chain joins TRBV28 and TRBJ1-4; 8 bases are shared with TRBD1. V shed 5 bases, J shed 3 bases, and the junction held 5 bases outside the gene matches. This CDR3 region has 15 residues. CDR1 is MDHEN and CDR2 is SYDVKM in the germline V gene. CDR3 sequence reads: CASSLQGAANEKLFF. CDR3 nucleotides: TGTGCCAGCAGTCTTCAGGGGGCAGCTAATGAAAAACTGTTTTTT. Supplemented by reference TRBV28 and TRBJ1-4, the full variable domain reads DVKVTQSSRYLVKRTGEKVFLECVQDMDHENMFWYRQDPGLGLRLIYFSYDVKMKEKGDIPEGYSVSREKKERFSLILESASTNQTSMYLCASSLQGAANEKLFFGSGTQLSVL.

In its sample, this clone was seen once. V usage is TRBV11-3 and J usage is TRBJ2-1, with 7 bases that match TRBD1. The CDR3 loop spans 15 amino acids. The germline V gene has CDR1 SGHNT and CDR2 YENEEA. J lost 6 bases, V lost 1 base, and 6 bases had no gene match. The CDR3 sequence: CASSLGGGAFNEQFF. The CDR3 coding sequence is TGTGCCAGCAGCTTAGGAGGGGGCGCGTTCAATGAGCAGTTCTTC.

V gene TRBV9 combines with J gene TRBJ2-5; 10 bases agree with TRBD1. V shed 3 bases, J shed 5 bases, and the junction held 4 bases outside the gene matches. Germline CDR1 SGDLS, CDR2 YYNGEE. The CDR3 has 14 amino acids. The CDR3 nucleotides read TGTGCCAGCAGCGCCCGGACAGGGGGGGAGACCCAGTACTTC. Its translation is CASSARTGGETQYF.

The chain couples TRBV5-6 to TRBJ2-2; D uncertain. CDR3 length: 16 amino acids. The ends were cut back, 5 bases at V and 0 bases at J, with 14 bases in the middle. Germline V CDR1 and CDR2: SGHDT, YYEEEE. The CDR3 bases are TGTGCCAGCAGTACAAAGAAGAAGACGAACACCGGGGAGCTGTTTTTT. Translation: CASSTKKKTNTGELFF.

The V and J genes are TRBV18 and TRBJ2-7, with a tentative D call TRBD1 (6 bases). In germline, CDR1 is KGHSH, CDR2 LQKENI. The CDR3 is 17 amino acids. The ends were cut back, 3 bases at V and 0 bases at J, with 18 bases in the middle. The CDR3 spells CASSPPVGQRSSYEQYF. CDR3 DNA: TGTGCCAGCTCACCCCCGGTCGGACAGAGGAGCTCCTACGAGCAGTACTTC.

The gene calls are TRBV18 and TRBJ1-1; D perhaps matches TRBD1 (5 bases). CDR3 length: 13 residues. Trimming pared 3 bases from V and 3 bases from J, leaving 8 bases between. Germline CDR1 reads KGHSH; CDR2 reads LQKENI. The CDR3 nucleotides are TGTGCCAGCTCACCTCAGGGCCACACTGAAGCTTTCTTT. This sequence encodes CASSPQGHTEAFF.

As DNA, the CDR3 is TGTGCCTGGGGCCAGGGCCTGGGGGCCAACGTCCTGACTTTC. Amino acids: CAWGQGLGANVLTF. V gene TRBV30 combines with J gene TRBJ2-6; maybe TRBD1 (5 bases). The CDR3 is 14 amino acids. The V end was cut by 5 bases, the J end by 4 bases, with 12 bases between. CDR1 and CDR2 (germline): GTSNPN, SVGIG (reference sequence).

The chain combines TRBV7-2 with TRBJ2-2; TRBD1 aligns across 9 bases. V lost 2 bases to trimming and J lost 5 bases; unmatched junction nucleotides: 3. The germline V gene has CDR1 SGHTA and CDR2 FQGNSA. The CDR3 loop spans 15 amino acids. The CDR3 spells CASSLYRGRTGELFF. The CDR3 coding sequence is TGTGCCAGCAGCTTATACAGGGGGCGGACCGGGGAGCTGTTTTTT.

J is TRBJ2-6 and V is TRBV18, with TRBD1 matching over 11 bases. J lost 1 base, V lost 4 bases, and 9 bases had no gene match. This CDR3 region has 19 residues. CDR1 is KGHSH and CDR2 is LQKENI in the germline V gene. CDR3 nucleotides: TGTGCCAGCTCACACCTAAAGGGACAGGGGGTTTCTGGGGCCAACGTCCTGACTTTC. Protein product: CASSHLKGQGVSGANVLTF.

The chain combines TRBV4-3 with TRBJ1-1; 7 nucleotides agree with TRBD1. CDR3 length equals 17 residues. Trimming removed 1 base from V and 0 bases from J; junction bases left unmatched: 8. Per germline, CDR1 LGHNA and CDR2 YSLEER. The CDR3 loop is CASSQGDSHLMNTEAFF. DNA for the CDR3: TGCGCCAGCAGCCAAGGGGACAGCCACCTTATGAACACTGAAGCTTTCTTT.